This is a list of T cell receptor beta chains from one sample in a study of blood T cells in healthy people across ages. Each CDR3 protein is one row after TCRdb ran MiXCR on the 5' RACE reads. Of 1.5 million to 1.8 million distinct CDR3 sequences listed, roughly two fifths are singletons. The specimen sequenced was blood. These receptors originate from a woman aged 18-30 years in good health. Both conserved end residues are trimmed from each CDR3.

NA,TRBV28,ASSGSWTGIIHDEQF
TRBJ2-7,TRBV18,ASSPLRDEQY
TRBJ2-1,TRBV6-4,ASSDSAGGNNEQF
NA,TRBV29-1,SVEGPKAYEQY
TRBJ2-1,TRBV5-1,ASSWETSGGPSYNEQF
TRBJ2-3,TRBV28,ASSPFYKVTSGLSSDTQY
NA,TRBV27,ASSGAGARYEQY
TRBJ2-3,TRBV29-1,SVEYWTSGDADTQY
TRBJ2-3,TRBV3-1,TSTGTSTDTQY
TRBJ2-5,TRBV20-1,SALGRGGYNEQY
TRBJ1-3,TRBV7-2,ASSPWGDRGSSGNTIY
TRBJ1-4,TRBV20-1,SARDNRVEEKLF
TRBJ2-2,TRBV14,ASSQVPGFRTGELF